Each of the 13 T cell receptor beta chains below was sequenced from the same sample in a study of regulatory T cells in long-lasting Graves disease (dated by TCRdb to the early 2020s). What the time point label conveys for this sample: newly diagnosed GD, antithyroid drugs for less than 3 months. For both TCR sequencing and RNA sequencing, RNA was extracted from PBMCs in TRIzol. Receptor libraries were prepared by multiplex PCR. Sequencing was performed on an Illumina HiSeq 4000. iRepertoire HTBI primers and Arm-PCR amplification of CDR3 regions were used to construct TCR beta libraries. TCRdb took the public reads, trimmed them with fastp at Q25, ran MiXCR for clone calling and kept in-frame beta chains. A single entry per CDR3 protein holds the most common genes and DNA from its merged rows. This sample is represented by roughly 500,000 distinct CDR3 sequences; approximately 13% of them were singletons. Of the sample, roughly 10% falls within the top ten clones.

This sample also belongs to another study, concerning T cells in Graves' hyperthyroidism and ophthalmopathy.

The starting material was peripheral blood mononuclear cells (PBMCs), obtained at new diagnosis, from a patient treated with antithyroid drugs. These receptors came from a man younger than 45 with Graves disease. Donor details come from another sample of the same person, matched by shared clones.

This clonotype was seen only a few times. This chain uses TRBV11-2 with TRBJ2-6; no clear D. The V and J ends lost 5 bases and 0 bases respectively, with 8 bases between them. Per germline, CDR1 SGHAT and CDR2 FQNNGV. CDR3 length: 15 amino acids. This chain's CDR3 is CASSQESSGANVLTF. Written as DNA, the CDR3 is TGTGCCAGCAGCCAAGAAAGCTCTGGGGCCAACGTCCTGACTTTC.

This clonotype was seen at least ten times. This chain uses TRBV30 with TRBJ2-1, with D possibly matching TRBD2 (5 bases). Germline CDR1 reads GTSNPN; CDR2 reads SVGIG (reference sequence). The CDR3 has 15 residues. The ends were cut back, 0 bases at V and 4 bases at J, with 13 bases in the middle. For the CDR3, the DNA is TGTGCCTGGAGTGTAGACGGGGTTGGTTACAATGAGCAGTTCTTC. Translation gives CAWSVDGVGYNEQFF.

There are many counts of this clonotype. The J gene is TRBJ2-1, the V gene TRBV12-3 or TRBV12-4; tentatively, D is TRBD1 (5 bases). The CDR3 has 13 residues. The ends were cut back, 6 bases at V and 6 bases at J, with 12 bases in the middle. CDR3 in amino acids: CASSSARGNEQFF. Here the CDR3 DNA reads TGTGCCAGCAGCTCCGCTAGGGGCAATGAGCAGTTCTTC.

This clonotype was recorded at least ten times. The CDR3 loop reads CASRLRHSGQEYEQYF. CDR3 nucleotides: TGTGCCAGCAGGCTGCGGCATTCGGGACAGGAGTACGAGCAGTACTTC. This chain connects TRBV27 to TRBJ2-7; 8 nucleotides line up with TRBD1. CDR1 and CDR2 (germline): MNHEY, SMNVEV (reference sequence). The CDR3 is 16 amino acids. After removal of 6 bases from V and 4 bases from J, the junction contained 14 bases not matched to a gene.

Ten or more counts support this clonotype. This CDR3 reads CASSFRPGGGGKDDNEQFF. For the CDR3, the DNA is TGTGCCAGCAGCTTTCGTCCGGGGGGCGGAGGGAAGGACGACAATGAGCAGTTCTTC. The chain joins TRBV7-6 to TRBJ2-1, with TRBD2 as a possible D gene (7 bases). Germline assignment: CDR1 SGHVS and CDR2 FNYEAQ. The V and J ends lost 3 bases and 5 bases respectively, with 26 bases between them. CDR3 length: 19 amino acids.

This clonotype appeared a few times. The V and J genes are TRBV27 and TRBJ2-1; the D gene is possibly TRBD2 (6 bases). V dropped 10 bases and J dropped 2 bases, with 18 bases sitting between them. The CDR3 extends over 15 amino acids. CDR1 and CDR2 from the germline V gene are MNHEY and SMNVEV (reference sequence). This CDR3 reads CATAGRGLPYNEQFF. The CDR3 nucleotides are TGTGCCACCGCCGGTCGGGGACTTCCCTACAATGAGCAGTTCTTC.

The V and J genes are TRBV12-3 or TRBV12-4 and TRBJ2-3; weak D call: TRBD1 (5 bases). This CDR3 has 17 residues. Between the trimmed V and J ends, which lost 6 bases and 2 bases, there was a span of 21 bases. The CDR3 is CASRKGVGLRNTDTQYF. CDR3 nucleotides: TGTGCCAGCAGAAAAGGGGTGGGCTTGAGAAACACAGATACGCAGTATTTT.

This clonotype occurred a few times. This chain links TRBV12-3 or TRBV12-4 with TRBJ1-5; no firm D call. The V gene lost 6 bases and the J gene lost 11 bases, with 20 bases spanning the gap. This CDR3 is built from 14 residues. This CDR3 reads CASSQHEDAGSQHF. CDR3 nucleotide sequence: TGTGCCAGCAGCCAACACGAAGACGCGGGGTCCCAGCATTTT.

This clonotype was found many times. The V call is TRBV2, the J call TRBJ2-1; D unresolved. Germline-derived CDR1 and CDR2 are SNHLY and FYNNEI. This CDR3 contains 14 residues. V was shortened by 4 bases and J by 7 bases, with 14 bases between the two germline ends. The CDR3 DNA sequence: TGTGCCAGCAGTGTAAGGCTGGCTGATAATGAGCAGTTCTTC. This gives the protein CASSVRLADNEQFF.

This rearrangement joins TRBV3-1 to TRBJ2-6; 7 bases agree with TRBD1. V lost 4 bases to trimming and J lost 2 bases; unmatched junction nucleotides: 5. In germline, CDR1 is LGHDT, CDR2 YNNKEL (reference sequence). The CDR3 spans 16 residues. This CDR3 reads CASSRPGTAGANVLTF. CDR3 DNA sequence: TGTGCCAGCAGCCGACCCGGGACAGCTGGGGCCAACGTCCTGACTTTC.

There are a few counts of this clonotype. J is TRBJ2-1 and V is TRBV9, with TRBD2 identical over 9 bases. This CDR3 is 16 amino acids long. Germline CDR1 reads SGDLS; CDR2 reads YYNGEE. Trimming cost V 1 base and J 4 bases; bases outside gene matches: 6. In DNA, the CDR3 is TGTGCCAGCAGCGTATCTAGCGGGAATAATTACAATGAGCAGTTCTTC. It specifies CASSVSSGNNYNEQFF.

In this sample, this clonotype turned up many times. The chain is built from TRBV19 and TRBJ1-4; D is possibly TRBD1 (5 bases). CDR1 LNHDA and CDR2 SQIVND come from the germline V gene (reference sequence). The length of the CDR3 is 13 residues. V was cut by 5 bases and J by 7 bases, with 11 bases left in between. The CDR3: CASSADSGEKLFF. The CDR3 region has the DNA TGTGCCAGTAGTGCCGACAGTGGTGAAAAACTGTTTTTT. Variable domain in full (rest from reference TRBV19 and TRBJ1-4): DGGITQSPKYLFRKEGQNVTLSCEQNLNHDAMYWYRQDPGQGLRLIYYSQIVNDFQKGDIAEGYSVSREKKESFPLTVTSAQKNPTAFYLCASSADSGEKLFFGSGTQLSVL.

Details on this clonotype: This may stem from a read error, because a much larger clone lies one nucleotide away. The genes are TRBV24-1 and TRBJ2-1; 12 nucleotides line up with TRBD2. Germline CDR1 and CDR2: KGHDR and SFDVKD. V trimming: 12 bases; J trimming: 0 bases; junction bases outside the gene matches: 8. The CDR3 is 16 residues long. The CDR3 DNA reads as TGTGCCGCCGGGGGACTAGCGGGTGTCTCCTACAATGAGCAGTTCTTC. As protein: CAAGGLAGVSYNEQFF.